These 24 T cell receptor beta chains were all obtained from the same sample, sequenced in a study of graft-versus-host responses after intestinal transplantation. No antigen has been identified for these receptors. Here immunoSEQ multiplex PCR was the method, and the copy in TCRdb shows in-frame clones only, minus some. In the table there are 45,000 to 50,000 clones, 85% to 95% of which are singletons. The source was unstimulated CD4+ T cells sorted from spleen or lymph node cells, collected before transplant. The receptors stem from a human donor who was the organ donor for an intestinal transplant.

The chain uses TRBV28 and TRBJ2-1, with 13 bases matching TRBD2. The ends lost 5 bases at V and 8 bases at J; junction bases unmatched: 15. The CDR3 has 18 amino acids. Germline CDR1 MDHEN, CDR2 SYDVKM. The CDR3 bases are TGTGCCAGCAGTCCGCAGACTAGCGGGAGGTATTTTTCGGATGAGCAGTTCTTC. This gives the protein CASSPQTSGRYFSDEQFF. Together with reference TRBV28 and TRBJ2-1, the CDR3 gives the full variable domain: DVKVTQSSRYLVKRTGEKVFLECVQDMDHENMFWYRQDPGLGLRLIYFSYDVKMKEKGDIPEGYSVSREKKERFSLILESASTNQTSMYLCASSPQTSGRYFSDEQFFGPGTRLTVL.

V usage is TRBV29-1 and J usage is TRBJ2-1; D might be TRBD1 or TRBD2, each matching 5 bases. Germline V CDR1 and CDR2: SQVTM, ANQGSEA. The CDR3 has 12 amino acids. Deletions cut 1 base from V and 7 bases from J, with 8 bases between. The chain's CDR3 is CSVEVGTNEQFF. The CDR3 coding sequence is TGCAGCGTTGAAGTAGGGACGAATGAGCAGTTCTTC.

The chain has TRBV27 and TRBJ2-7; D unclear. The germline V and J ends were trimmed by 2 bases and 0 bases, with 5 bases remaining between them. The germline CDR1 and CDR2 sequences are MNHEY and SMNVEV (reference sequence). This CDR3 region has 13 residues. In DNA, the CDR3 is TGTGCCAGCAGTTTACAGAGCTCCTACGAGCAGTACTTC. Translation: CASSLQSSYEQYF.

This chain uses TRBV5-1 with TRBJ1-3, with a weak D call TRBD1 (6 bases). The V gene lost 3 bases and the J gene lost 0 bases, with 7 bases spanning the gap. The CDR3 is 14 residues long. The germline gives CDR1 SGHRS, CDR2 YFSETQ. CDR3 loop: CASSWDNSGNTIYF. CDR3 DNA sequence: TGCGCCAGCAGCTGGGACAACTCTGGAAACACCATATATTTT.

The CDR3 loop is CASSPGTPPHSPLHF. The CDR3 DNA reads TGCGCCAGCAGCCCCGGGACTCCCCCCCATTCACCCCTCCACTTT. The chain joins TRBV4-3 to TRBJ1-6, with D possibly being TRBD1 (5 bases). Germline CDR1 is LGHNA and CDR2 is YSLEER. This CDR3 is 15 amino acids long. The ends were cut back, 4 bases at V and 8 bases at J, with 15 bases in the middle.

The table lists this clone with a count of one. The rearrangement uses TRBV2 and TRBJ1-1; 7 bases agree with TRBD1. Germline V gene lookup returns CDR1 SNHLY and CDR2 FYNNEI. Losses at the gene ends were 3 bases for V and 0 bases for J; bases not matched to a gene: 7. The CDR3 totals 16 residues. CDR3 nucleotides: TGTGCCAGCAGTGAGGCCAGACAGGGCCTGAACACTGAAGCTTTCTTT. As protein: CASSEARQGLNTEAFF.

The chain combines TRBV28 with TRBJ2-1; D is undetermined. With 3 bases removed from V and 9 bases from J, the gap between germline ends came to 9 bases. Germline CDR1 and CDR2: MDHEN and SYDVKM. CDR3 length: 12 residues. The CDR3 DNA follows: TGTGCCAGCAGTTTCTGGACGGTTGAGCAGTTCTTC. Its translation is CASSFWTVEQFF.

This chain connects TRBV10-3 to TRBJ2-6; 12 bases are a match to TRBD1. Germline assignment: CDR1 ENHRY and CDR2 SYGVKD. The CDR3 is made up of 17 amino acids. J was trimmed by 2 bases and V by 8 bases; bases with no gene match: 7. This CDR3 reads CAIRSGTGGAGANVLTF. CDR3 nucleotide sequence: TGTGCCATCCGATCCGGGACAGGGGGCGCTGGGGCCAACGTCCTGACTTTC.

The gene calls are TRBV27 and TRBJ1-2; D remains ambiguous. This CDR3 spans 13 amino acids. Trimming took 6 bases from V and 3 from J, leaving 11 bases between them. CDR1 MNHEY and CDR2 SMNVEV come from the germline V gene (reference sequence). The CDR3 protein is CASSPLSDYGYTF. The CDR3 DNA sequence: TGTGCCAGCAGCCCCCTCTCAGACTATGGCTACACCTTC.

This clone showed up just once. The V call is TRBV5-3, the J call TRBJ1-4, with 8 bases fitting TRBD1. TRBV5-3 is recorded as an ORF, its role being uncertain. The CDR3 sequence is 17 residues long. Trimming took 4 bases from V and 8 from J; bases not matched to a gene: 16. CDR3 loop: CARSANQGAQGWEKLFF. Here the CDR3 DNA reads TGTGCCAGAAGCGCTAATCAGGGGGCACAGGGTTGGGAAAAACTGTTTTTT.

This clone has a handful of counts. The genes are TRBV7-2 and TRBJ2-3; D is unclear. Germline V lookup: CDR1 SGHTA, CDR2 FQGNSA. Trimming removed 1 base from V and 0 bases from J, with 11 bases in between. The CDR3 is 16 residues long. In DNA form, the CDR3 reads TGTGCCAGCAGCTTAGGACTTGGGATTAGCACAGATACGCAGTATTTT. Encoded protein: CASSLGLGISTDTQYF.

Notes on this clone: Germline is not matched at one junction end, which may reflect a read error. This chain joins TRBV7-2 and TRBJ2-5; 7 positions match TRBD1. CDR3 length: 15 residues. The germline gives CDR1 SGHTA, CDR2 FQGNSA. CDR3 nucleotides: TGTGCCAGCAGCTTAGCGGGGACAGACCAGGAGACCCAGTACTTC. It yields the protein CASSLAGTDQETQYF.

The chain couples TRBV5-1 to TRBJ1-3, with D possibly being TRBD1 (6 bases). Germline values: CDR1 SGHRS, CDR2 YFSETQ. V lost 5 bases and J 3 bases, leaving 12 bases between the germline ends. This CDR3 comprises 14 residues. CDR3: CASRPDRSGNTIYF. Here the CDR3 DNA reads TGCGCCAGCAGACCCGACAGGAGTGGAAACACCATATATTTT.

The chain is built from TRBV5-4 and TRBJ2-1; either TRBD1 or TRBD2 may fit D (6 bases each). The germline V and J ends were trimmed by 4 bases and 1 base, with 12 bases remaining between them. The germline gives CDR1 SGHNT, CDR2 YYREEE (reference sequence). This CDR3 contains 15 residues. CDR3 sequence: CASSPTGRSYNEQFF. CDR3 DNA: TGTGCCAGCAGCCCTACAGGGAGGTCCTACAATGAGCAGTTCTTC.

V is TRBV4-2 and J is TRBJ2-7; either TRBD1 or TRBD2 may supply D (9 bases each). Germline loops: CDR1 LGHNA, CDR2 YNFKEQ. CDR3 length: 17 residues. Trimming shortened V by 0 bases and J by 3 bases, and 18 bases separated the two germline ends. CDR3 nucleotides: TGTGCCAGCAGCCAAGAGGCTAGCGGGACAGGGAACTACGAGCAGTACTTC. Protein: CASSQEASGTGNYEQYF.

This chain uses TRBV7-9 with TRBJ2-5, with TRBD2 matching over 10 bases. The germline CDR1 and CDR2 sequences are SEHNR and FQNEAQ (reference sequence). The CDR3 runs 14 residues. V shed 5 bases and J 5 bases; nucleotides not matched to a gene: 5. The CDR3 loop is CASSGLAGDETQYF. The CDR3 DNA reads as TGTGCCAGCAGCGGCCTAGCGGGAGATGAGACCCAGTACTTC.

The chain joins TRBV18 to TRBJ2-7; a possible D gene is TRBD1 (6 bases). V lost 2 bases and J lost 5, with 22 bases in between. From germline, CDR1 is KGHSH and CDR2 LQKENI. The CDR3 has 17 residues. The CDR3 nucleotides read TGTGCCAGCTCACCATTTCCAGGAGGACAGTCCTCGGACGAGCAGTACTTC. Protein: CASSPFPGGQSSDEQYF.

The CDR3 loop reads CASSRRLADSNEQFF. The CDR3 DNA follows: TGTGCCAGCTCACGTCGGCTAGCGGATTCCAATGAGCAGTTCTTC. The chain combines TRBV18 with TRBJ2-1; 7 nucleotides line up with TRBD2. Germline trimming cut 4 bases from V and 6 bases from J; bases unmatched to any gene: 9. Germline V gives CDR1 KGHSH, CDR2 LQKENI. The CDR3 length is 15 residues.

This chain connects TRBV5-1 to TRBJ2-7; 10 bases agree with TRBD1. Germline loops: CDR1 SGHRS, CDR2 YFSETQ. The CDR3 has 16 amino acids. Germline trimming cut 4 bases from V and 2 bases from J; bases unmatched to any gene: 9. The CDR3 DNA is TGCGCCAGCAGCGCAACCTCGGGACAGGGGACCTACGAGCAGTACTTC. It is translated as CASSATSGQGTYEQYF. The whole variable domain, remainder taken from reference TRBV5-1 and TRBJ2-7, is KAGVTQTPRYLIKTRGQQVTLSCSPISGHRSVSWYQQTPGQGLQFLFEYFSETQRNKGNFPGRFSGRQFSNSRSEMNVSTLELGDSALYLCASSATSGQGTYEQYFGPGTRLTVT.

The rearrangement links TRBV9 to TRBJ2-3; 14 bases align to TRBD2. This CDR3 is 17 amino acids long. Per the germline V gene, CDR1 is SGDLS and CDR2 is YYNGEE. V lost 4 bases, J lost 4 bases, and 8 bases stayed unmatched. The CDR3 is CASSPKGLAGVSDTQYF. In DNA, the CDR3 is TGTGCCAGCAGCCCCAAGGGACTAGCGGGAGTTTCAGATACGCAGTATTTT. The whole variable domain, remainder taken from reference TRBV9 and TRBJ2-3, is DSGVTQTPKHLITATGQRVTLRCSPRSGDLSVYWYQQSLDQGLQFLIQYYNGEERAKGNILERFSAQQFPDLHSELNLSSLELGDSALYFCASSPKGLAGVSDTQYFGPGTRLTVL.

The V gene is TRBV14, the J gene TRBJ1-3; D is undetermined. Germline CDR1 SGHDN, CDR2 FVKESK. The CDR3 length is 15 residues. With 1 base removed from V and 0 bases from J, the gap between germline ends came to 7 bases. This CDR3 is CASSQAINSGNTIYF. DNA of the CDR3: TGTGCCAGCAGCCAAGCCATCAACTCTGGAAACACCATATATTTT.

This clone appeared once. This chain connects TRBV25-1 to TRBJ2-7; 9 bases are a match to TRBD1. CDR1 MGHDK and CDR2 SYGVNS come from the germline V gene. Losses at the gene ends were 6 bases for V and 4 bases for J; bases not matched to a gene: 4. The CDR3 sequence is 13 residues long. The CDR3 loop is CASRGQGTYEQYF. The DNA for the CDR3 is TGTGCCAGCAGAGGACAGGGGACGTACGAGCAGTACTTC.

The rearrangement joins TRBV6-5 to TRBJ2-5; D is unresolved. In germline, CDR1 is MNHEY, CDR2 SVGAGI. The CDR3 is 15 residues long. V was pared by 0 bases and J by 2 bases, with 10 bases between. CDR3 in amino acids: CASSYSGASQETQYF. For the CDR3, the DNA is TGTGCCAGCAGTTACTCGGGCGCATCGCAAGAGACCCAGTACTTC.

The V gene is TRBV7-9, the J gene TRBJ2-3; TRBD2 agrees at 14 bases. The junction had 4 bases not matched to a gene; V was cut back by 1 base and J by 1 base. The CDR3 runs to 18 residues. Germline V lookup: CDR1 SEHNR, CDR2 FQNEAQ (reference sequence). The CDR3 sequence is CASSLETSGREGTDTQYF. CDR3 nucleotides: TGTGCCAGCAGCTTAGAGACTAGCGGGAGGGAAGGCACAGATACGCAGTATTTT.